This T cell receptor beta chain was obtained from a study of blood T cell repertoires in COVID-19. Study as a whole: The United States, Italy and Spain provided the acute and convalescent COVID-19 samples. PBMCs, B-cell-depleted T cells, or T cells were the source of the cDNA or gDNA that made up the material.

Study processing details: Amplification of reference gene primers was used by the study to estimate nucleated cell counts. TCRdb's table, derived via immunoSEQ multiplex PCR, lists solely in-frame clones and lacks some. That table gives V, J and clone size, and the DNA gave D and trimming. In the table there are under 250,000 clones, around 81% of which are singletons. The source of this sequence is a woman in her twenties or thirties who had recovered from COVID-19. Sequenced: peripheral blood.

The CDR3 reads CAWSGGLRTQYF. The CDR3 nucleotides are TGTGCCTGGAGTGGGGGCCTCAGGACGCAGTATTTT. The chain carries TRBV30 and TRBJ2-3; the D gene is possibly TRBD1 (5 bases). There are 12 residues in the CDR3. V lost 1 base and J 9 bases, leaving 11 bases between the germline ends. In germline, CDR1 is GTSNPN, CDR2 SVGIG (reference sequence).